This TCR beta chain was captured in a study of blood T cell repertoires in COVID-19. The repertoire was sequenced with immunoSEQ multiplex PCR; TCRdb's copy has only in-frame clones and lacks some. Of around 68,000 clones listed, roughly 87% were seen once; the top ten hold roughly 8.8%. The CDR3 covers 12 residues. The germline V gene encodes CDR1 SGDLS and CDR2 YYNGEE. Trimming took off 3 bases at V and 5 bases at J, with 7 bases between the two ends. The chain employs TRBV9 and TRBJ2-3; D might be TRBD2 (5 bases). The sequenced sample was peripheral blood. This clonotype was sampled from a man aged 45-65 years with active COVID-19. As DNA, the CDR3 is TGTGCCAGCAGCGAGGGAGAAGATACGCAGTATTTT. Protein product: CASSEGEDTQYF.